One and the same sample provided the 28 T cell receptor beta chains below, sequenced in a study of T cells after somatic rescue of genetic block. The table came from immunoSEQ multiplex PCR; TCRdb's copy has only in-frame clones and leaves some out. The profile shows 14,000 to 15,000 clones, roughly two thirds of them singletons. Input material: peripheral blood mononuclear cells (PBMCs). The origin of the receptors is a boy aged 5-17 years.

V gene TRBV28 combines with J gene TRBJ1-1, with TRBD1 identical over 9 bases. The CDR3 sequence is 16 residues long. The germline V gene has CDR1 MDHEN and CDR2 SYDVKM. The V and J ends lost 6 bases and 3 bases, in that order; junction bases with no gene match: 11. CDR3 nucleotide sequence: TGTGCCAGCAGAACATTAACAGGGGGCGGGTACACTGAAGCTTTCTTT. This encodes CASRTLTGGGYTEAFF.

The chain is built from TRBV7-9 and TRBJ2-3, with D uncertain. This CDR3 contains 15 residues. In germline, CDR1 is SEHNR, CDR2 FQNEAQ (reference sequence). Trimming cost V 2 bases and J 1 base, with 10 bases left between them. The CDR3 loop is CASSLPGVGTDTQYF. In DNA, the CDR3 is TGTGCCAGCAGCTTACCGGGTGTGGGCACAGATACGCAGTATTTT. Full variable domain (remainder filled in from reference TRBV7-9 and TRBJ2-3): DTGVSQNPRHKITKRGQNVTFRCDPISEHNRLYWYRQTLGQGPEFLTYFQNEAQLEKSRLLSDRFSAERPKGSFSTLEIQRTEQGDSAMYLCASSLPGVGTDTQYFGPGTRLTVL.

The chain uses TRBV18 and TRBJ1-2, with D hard to call. CDR3 length: 12 amino acids. CDR1 and CDR2 (germline): KGHSH, LQKENI. V was pared by 3 bases and J by 3 bases, with 5 bases between. This CDR3 reads CASSPSDYGYTF. DNA for the CDR3: TGTGCCAGCTCACCGTCAGACTATGGCTACACCTTC. Combining the CDR3 with reference TRBV18 and TRBJ1-2 gives the whole variable domain NAGVMQNPRHLVRRRGQEARLRCSPMKGHSHVYWYRQLPEEGLKFMVYLQKENIIDESGMPKERFSAEFPKEGPSILRIQQVVRGDSAAYFCASSPSDYGYTFGSGTRLTVV.

V and J are TRBV2 and TRBJ2-7; D is unresolved. The CDR3 is 10 residues long. The V and J ends lost 6 bases and 3 bases respectively, with 3 bases between them. The germline gives CDR1 SNHLY, CDR2 FYNNEI. The CDR3 DNA is TGTGCCAGCAGACGCTACGAGCAGTACTTC. Translating gives CASRRYEQYF. The whole variable domain, remainder taken from reference TRBV2 and TRBJ2-7, is EPEVTQTPSHQVTQMGQEVILRCVPISNHLYFYWYRQILGQKVEFLVSFYNNEISEKSEIFDDQFSVERPDGSNFTLKIRSTKLEDSAMYFCASRRYEQYFGPGTRLTVT.

The sample holds a few counts of this clone. The rearrangement uses TRBV10-3 and TRBJ1-6; no reliable D call. Trimming took off 2 bases at V and 11 bases at J, with 10 bases between the two ends. CDR3 length equals 13 residues. Per the germline V gene, CDR1 is ENHRY and CDR2 is SYGVKD. DNA of the CDR3: TGTGCCATCAGTGAGATGGGGATTACACCCCTCCACTTT. This gives the protein CAISEMGITPLHF.

The chain is built from TRBV19 and TRBJ2-7; D is perhaps TRBD1 (6 bases). Germline V gene data show CDR1 as LNHDA and CDR2 as SQIVND (reference sequence). This CDR3 is 16 amino acids long. Trimming cost V 4 bases and J 3 bases, with 19 bases left between them. The CDR3 nucleotides read TGTGCCAGTAGTACCAGGGGAAATCCCGTGGACTACGAGCAGTACTTC. As protein: CASSTRGNPVDYEQYF.

The chain uses TRBV11-2 and TRBJ2-1; D not resolved. Germline lookup yields CDR1 SGHAT and CDR2 FQNNGV. This CDR3 is 15 amino acids long. Deletions cut 0 bases from V and 7 bases from J, with 13 bases between. CDR3: CASSLDVRGRNEQFF. The CDR3 DNA sequence: TGTGCCAGCAGCTTAGATGTTAGAGGCCGGAATGAGCAGTTCTTC.

CDR3 amino acids: CASSPGLVQFNEQFF. Written as DNA, the CDR3 is TGCGCCAGCAGCCCGGGACTAGTCCAGTTCAATGAGCAGTTCTTC. The rearrangement uses TRBV5-1 and TRBJ2-1; 8 bases are a match to TRBD2. The V gene end was trimmed by 4 bases and the J gene end by 6 bases; junction bases not matched to a gene: 9. This CDR3 has 15 residues. Germline values: CDR1 SGHRS, CDR2 YFSETQ.

The V call is TRBV5-1, the J call TRBJ2-7; D is unclear. This CDR3 spans 14 amino acids. Trimming stripped 0 bases from V and 5 bases from J, with 12 bases between. Germline V gene sequence: CDR1 SGHRS, CDR2 YFSETQ. The CDR3 DNA reads as TGCGCCAGCAGCTTGGGGGGTCCACGCAACGAGCAGTACTTC. Encoded protein: CASSLGGPRNEQYF.

The J gene is TRBJ1-2, the V gene TRBV7-4; D remains ambiguous. V lost 4 bases and J 4 bases, leaving 7 bases between the germline ends. Germline lookup yields CDR1 SGHVT and CDR2 SQSDAQ. The CDR3 length is 12 residues. CDR3 loop: CASSSALYGYTF. DNA of the CDR3: TGTGCCAGCAGCTCGGCCCTCTATGGCTACACCTTC.

The rearrangement joins TRBV7-9 to TRBJ2-3, with 10 bases identical to TRBD2. V shed 2 bases and J 6 bases; nucleotides not matched to a gene: 11. In germline, CDR1 is SEHNR, CDR2 FQNEAQ (reference sequence). There are 17 residues in the CDR3. The CDR3 nucleotides read TGTGCCAGCAGCTTAACAGTCACTAGCGGGAATGTGGATACGCAGTATTTT. Residues: CASSLTVTSGNVDTQYF.

This chain joins TRBV9 and TRBJ1-3, with a possible D match to TRBD1 (5 bases). Looked up from germline, CDR1 is SGDLS and CDR2 is YYNGEE. The CDR3 is 14 amino acids. V lost 0 bases and J 4 bases, leaving 8 bases between the germline ends. CDR3 protein: CASSVGREGNTIYF. The CDR3 DNA is TGTGCCAGCAGCGTAGGCAGGGAAGGAAACACCATATATTTT.

The chain couples TRBV18 to TRBJ2-5; weak D call: TRBD2 (5 bases). The CDR3 is 16 amino acids. V was shortened by 3 bases and J by 5 bases, with 19 bases between the two germline ends. The germline CDR1 and CDR2 sequences are KGHSH and LQKENI. The CDR3 DNA sequence: TGTGCCAGCTCACCCCCCCAACTGAGGGTGAAGGAGACCCAGTACTTC. Translating it yields CASSPPQLRVKETQYF.

The chain joins TRBV9 to TRBJ2-7; a possible D gene is TRBD2 (5 bases). This CDR3 region has 14 residues. Trimming pared 4 bases from V and 5 bases from J, leaving 16 bases between. Germline V gene sequence: CDR1 SGDLS, CDR2 YYNGEE. CDR3 sequence: CASSPLGAYNEQYF. CDR3 coding DNA: TGTGCCAGCAGCCCACTGGGAGCGTACAACGAGCAGTACTTC.

This clone was detected a few times. J is TRBJ2-6 and V is TRBV9, with D hard to call. The V and J ends lost 0 bases and 4 bases respectively, with 5 bases between them. The CDR3 extends over 14 amino acids. Germline assignment: CDR1 SGDLS and CDR2 YYNGEE. This CDR3 reads CASSVVSGANVLTF. For the CDR3, the DNA is TGTGCCAGCAGCGTAGTGTCCGGGGCCAACGTCCTGACTTTC.

V is TRBV7-9 and J is TRBJ1-2; 10 positions agree with TRBD1. CDR3 length equals 14 residues. V lost 4 bases and J lost 4; bases outside the gene matches: 3. Germline V lookup: CDR1 SEHNR, CDR2 FQNEAQ (reference sequence). The CDR3: CASSSWTGGYGYTF. In DNA form, the CDR3 reads TGTGCCAGCAGCTCCTGGACAGGGGGCTATGGCTACACCTTC.

The V and J genes are TRBV5-8 and TRBJ2-7; TRBD1 agrees at 7 bases. Losses at the gene ends were 3 bases for V and 0 bases for J; bases not matched to a gene: 9. CDR1 SGHTS and CDR2 YDEGEE come from the germline V gene. The CDR3 contains 16 residues. The CDR3: CASSWPNRGSSYEQYF. In nucleotides, the CDR3 is TGTGCCAGCAGCTGGCCCAACAGGGGAAGCTCCTACGAGCAGTACTTC.

A note on this clone: The junction shows a germline mismatch at one end, possibly a read error. The chain carries TRBV6-5 and TRBJ2-7; 11 bases are shared with TRBD1. The CDR3 spans 14 residues. CDR1 MNHEY and CDR2 SVGAGI come from the germline V gene. The CDR3 region is CAISSSGQGDEQYF. The DNA for the CDR3 is TGTGCCATCAGTTCCTCGGGACAGGGGGACGAGCAGTACTTC.

The chain recombines TRBV7-3 with TRBJ2-3, with TRBD2 identical over 7 bases. The trim removed 5 bases at V and 2 bases at J, leaving 10 bases unmatched. The CDR3 runs to 16 residues. Per germline, CDR1 SGHTA and CDR2 FQGTGA. CDR3 in amino acids: CASSPLGLSFTDTQYF. In DNA, the CDR3 is TGTGCCAGCAGCCCCCTGGGACTATCTTTCACAGATACGCAGTATTTT.

As concerns this clone: One end of the junction is discordant with germline, which a read error may explain. V gene TRBV6-1 combines with J gene TRBJ2-7; D gene ambiguous. This CDR3 contains 12 residues. Germline V gives CDR1 MNHNS, CDR2 SASEGT. The CDR3 loop reads CASRESLYGQYF. The CDR3 DNA follows: TGTGCCAGCAGGGAATCCTTGTACGGGCAGTACTTC.

The sample holds a few counts of this clone. The V call is TRBV11-2, the J call TRBJ2-7, with 7 bases that match TRBD1. J was trimmed by 2 bases and V by 2 bases; bases with no gene match: 6. Germline CDR1 SGHAT, CDR2 FQNNGV. CDR3 size: 15 residues. The CDR3 DNA reads TGTGCCAGCAGCTTATCGACAGGGAGTCCCTACGAGCAGTACTTC. Amino acids: CASSLSTGSPYEQYF.

The chain links TRBV11-2 to TRBJ2-1; no clear D gene. The germline V and J ends were trimmed by 3 bases and 5 bases, with 11 bases remaining between them. The CDR3 loop spans 14 amino acids. Germline-derived CDR1 and CDR2 are SGHAT and FQNNGV. The CDR3 reads CASSFVGGNNEQFF. CDR3 bases: TGTGCCAGCAGCTTCGTCGGCGGCAACAATGAGCAGTTCTTC.

The V gene is TRBV5-1, the J gene TRBJ2-5; 7 bases agree with TRBD2. The V gene's germline CDR1 is SGHRS and CDR2 YFSETQ. V lost 6 bases and J lost 0; bases outside the gene matches: 11. This CDR3 is 16 amino acids long. This chain's CDR3 is CASKTQRRGNQETQYF. The CDR3 bases are TGCGCCAGCAAAACCCAAAGGCGGGGGAACCAAGAGACCCAGTACTTC.

The V and J genes are TRBV12-5 and TRBJ2-7, with D uncertain. Germline CDR1 reads LGHNT; CDR2 reads FRNRAP. This CDR3 region has 15 residues. Deletions cut 3 bases from V and 2 bases from J, with 14 bases between. CDR3 residues: CASGFLHRDPYEQYF. The DNA for the CDR3 is TGTGCTAGTGGTTTCCTTCACAGAGACCCCTACGAGCAGTACTTC.

J is TRBJ2-6 and V is TRBV4-1; 16 bases match TRBD2. V was pared by 0 bases and J by 10 bases, with 15 bases of the junction left unmatched. The germline V gene encodes CDR1 MGHRA and CDR2 YSYEKL. The CDR3 loop spans 21 amino acids. CDR3 bases: TGCGCCAGCAGCCAAGATACGTCGTCGGGACTAGCGGGAGGGCCTTCAAACGTCCTGACTTTC. Amino acid sequence: CASSQDTSSGLAGGPSNVLTF.

By sample share, this clone is medium-sized. The chain uses TRBV10-3 and TRBJ1-1; a possible D gene is TRBD1 (5 bases). The CDR3 runs to 13 residues. CDR1 and CDR2 from the germline V gene are ENHRY and SYGVKD. Deletions cut 4 bases from V and 4 bases from J, with 10 bases between. The CDR3 DNA reads TGTGCCATCAGTGTCGGGACCTTCACTGAAGCTTTCTTT. Amino acid sequence: CAISVGTFTEAFF.

This clone was detected only a few times. The V call is TRBV28, the J call TRBJ2-7; 9 nucleotides align to TRBD1. Germline CDR1 is MDHEN and CDR2 is SYDVKM. V dropped 5 bases and J dropped 3; count of bases not matched to a gene: 8. This CDR3 has 15 amino acids. The CDR3 loop reads CASSPPGQGDYEQYF. DNA of the CDR3: TGTGCCAGCAGTCCACCGGGACAGGGAGACTACGAGCAGTACTTC. The full variable domain, in which reference TRBV28 and TRBJ2-7 provide the parts outside the CDR3, is DVKVTQSSRYLVKRTGEKVFLECVQDMDHENMFWYRQDPGLGLRLIYFSYDVKMKEKGDIPEGYSVSREKKERFSLILESASTNQTSMYLCASSPPGQGDYEQYFGPGTRLTVT.

This sequence joins TRBV4-1 and TRBJ2-3, with a tentative D call TRBD1 (7 bases). Per the germline V gene, CDR1 is MGHRA and CDR2 is YSYEKL. The length of the CDR3 is 16 residues. V lost 5 bases to trimming and J lost 2 bases, with 17 bases between them. CDR3 sequence: CASSSRGGTATDTQYF. CDR3 DNA sequence: TGCGCCAGCAGCTCAAGAGGGGGGACAGCCACAGATACGCAGTATTTT.